This TCR beta chain originates from a study of neurological immune-mediated disorders. One entry per CDR3 protein, called by TCRdb with MiXCR from the 5' RACE reads. The table includes roughly 62,000 distinct CDR3 sequences, less than 6% detected once. This clonotype came up many times. Germline assignment: CDR1 ENHRY and CDR2 SYGVKD. CDR3 length equals 14 residues. After removal of 2 bases from V and 5 bases from J, the junction contained 5 bases not matched to a gene. The specimen sequenced was PBMCs. The J gene is TRBJ2-5, the V gene TRBV10-3, with 7 nucleotides matching TRBD2. This sequence was found in a woman aged 45-65 years with multiple sclerosis. The CDR3 nucleotides read TGTGCCATCAGTGAGCGGGGGGTCATGGAGACCCAGTACTTC. Encoded protein: CAISERGVMETQYF.